What follows describes a single T cell receptor beta chain. This record comes from a study of cytomegalovirus exposure and HLA in healthy donors. PCR employed 60 Vbeta and 13 Jbeta primers. As handled by the study authors: About 11 million of the about 80 million unique TCR beta chains counted in a later analysis were shared. Clones were sequenced by immunoSEQ multiplex PCR, and TCRdb holds only the in-frame ones, with some missing. The V and J calls and clone size are taken from that table; D and trimming were inferred from the DNA. Of fewer than 65,000 clones detected, approximately 80% appear once; the ten largest clones hold roughly 3.4%. CDR1 and CDR2 from the germline V gene are MNHNS and SASEGT. This CDR3 comprises 12 residues. The V and J ends lost 6 bases and 1 base respectively, with 6 bases between them.

The sequencing input was PBMCs. The chain is built from TRBV6-1 and TRBJ1-1; D not resolved. This receptor was obtained from a woman aged 40-49 years in good health and CMV-seropositive. The CDR3 DNA is TGTGCCAGCAGGCGGGAGAACACTGAAGCTTTCTTT. Amino acid sequence: CASRRENTEAFF.